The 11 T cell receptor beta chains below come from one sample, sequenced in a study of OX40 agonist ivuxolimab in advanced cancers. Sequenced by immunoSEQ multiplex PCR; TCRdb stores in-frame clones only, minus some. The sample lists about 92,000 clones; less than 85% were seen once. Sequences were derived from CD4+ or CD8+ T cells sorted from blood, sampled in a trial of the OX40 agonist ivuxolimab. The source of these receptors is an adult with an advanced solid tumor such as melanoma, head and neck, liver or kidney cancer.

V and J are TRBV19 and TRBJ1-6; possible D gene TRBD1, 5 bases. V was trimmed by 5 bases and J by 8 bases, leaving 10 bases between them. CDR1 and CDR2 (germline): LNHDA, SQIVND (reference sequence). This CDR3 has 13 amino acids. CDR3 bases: TGTGCCAGTAGTTTGGGGGGTGATTCACCCCTCCACTTT. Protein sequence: CASSLGGDSPLHF.

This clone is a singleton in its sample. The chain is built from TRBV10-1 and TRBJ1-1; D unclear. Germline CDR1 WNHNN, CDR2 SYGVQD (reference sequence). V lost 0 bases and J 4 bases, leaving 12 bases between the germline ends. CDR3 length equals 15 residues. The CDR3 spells CASSESIGVTTEAFF. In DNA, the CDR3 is TGCGCCAGCAGTGAGTCGATTGGGGTTACCACTGAAGCTTTCTTT.

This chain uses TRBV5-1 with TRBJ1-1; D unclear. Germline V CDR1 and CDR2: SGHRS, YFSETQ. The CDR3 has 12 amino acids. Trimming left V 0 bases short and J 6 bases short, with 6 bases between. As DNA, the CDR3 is TGCGCCAGCAGCTTGGACGGGCCTGAAGCTTTCTTT. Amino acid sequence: CASSLDGPEAFF.

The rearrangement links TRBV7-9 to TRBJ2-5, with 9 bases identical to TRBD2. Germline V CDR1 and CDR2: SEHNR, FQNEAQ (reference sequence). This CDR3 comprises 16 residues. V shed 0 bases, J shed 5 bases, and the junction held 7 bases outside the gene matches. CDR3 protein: CASSLAVREGLETQYF. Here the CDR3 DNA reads TGTGCCAGCAGCTTAGCCGTGCGGGAGGGCCTTGAGACCCAGTACTTC.

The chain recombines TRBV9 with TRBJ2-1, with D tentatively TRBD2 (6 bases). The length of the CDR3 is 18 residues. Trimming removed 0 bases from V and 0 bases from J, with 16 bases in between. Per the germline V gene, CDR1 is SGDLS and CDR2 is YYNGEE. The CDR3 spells CASSVGGSGGFSYNEQFF. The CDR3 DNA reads TGTGCCAGCAGCGTAGGAGGTAGCGGAGGGTTCTCCTACAATGAGCAGTTCTTC.

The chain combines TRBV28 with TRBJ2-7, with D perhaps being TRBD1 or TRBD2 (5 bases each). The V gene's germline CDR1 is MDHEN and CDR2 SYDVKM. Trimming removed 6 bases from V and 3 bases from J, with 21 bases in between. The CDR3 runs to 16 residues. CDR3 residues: CASSIPGWGKVYEQYF. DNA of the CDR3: TGTGCCAGCAGCATCCCGGGGTGGGGGAAAGTCTACGAGCAGTACTTC.

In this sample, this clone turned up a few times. CDR3: CAWSEQHPGAHTDTQYF. The CDR3 bases are TGTGCCTGGAGTGAACAACATCCGGGGGCCCACACAGATACGCAGTATTTT. The chain recombines TRBV30 with TRBJ2-3, with D possibly being TRBD1 or TRBD2 (6 bases each). Germline V gives CDR1 GTSNPN, CDR2 SVGIG (reference sequence). V lost 1 base, J lost 2 bases, and 19 bases lay in between. The CDR3 totals 17 residues.

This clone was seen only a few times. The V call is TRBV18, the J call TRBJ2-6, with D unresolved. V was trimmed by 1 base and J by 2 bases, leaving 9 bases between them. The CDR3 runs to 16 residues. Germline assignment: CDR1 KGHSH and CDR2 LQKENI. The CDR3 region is CASSPRGLAGANVLTF. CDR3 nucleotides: TGTGCCAGCTCACCACGGGGTCTTGCTGGGGCCAACGTCCTGACTTTC.

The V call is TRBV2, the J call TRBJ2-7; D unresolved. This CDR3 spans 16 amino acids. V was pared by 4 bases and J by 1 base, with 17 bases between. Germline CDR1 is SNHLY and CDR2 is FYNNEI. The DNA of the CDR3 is TGTGCCAGCAGTGGGGTCACGGCGCCGATATCCTACGAGCAGTACTTC. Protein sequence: CASSGVTAPISYEQYF.

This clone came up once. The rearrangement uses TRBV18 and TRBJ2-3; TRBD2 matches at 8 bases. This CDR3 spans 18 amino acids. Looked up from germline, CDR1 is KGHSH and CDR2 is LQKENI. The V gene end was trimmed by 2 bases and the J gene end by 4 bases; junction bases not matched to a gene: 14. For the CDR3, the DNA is TGTGCCAGCTCACCAAATAGACTAGCGAGAATAAGCTCAGATACGCAGTATTTT. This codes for CASSPNRLARISSDTQYF.

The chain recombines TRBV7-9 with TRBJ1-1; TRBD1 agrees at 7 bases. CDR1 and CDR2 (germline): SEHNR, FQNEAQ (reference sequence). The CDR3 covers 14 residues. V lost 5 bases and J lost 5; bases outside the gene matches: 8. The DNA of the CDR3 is TGTGCCAGCAGCCCCCGACAGGGTTGGACTGAAGCTTTCTTT. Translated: CASSPRQGWTEAFF. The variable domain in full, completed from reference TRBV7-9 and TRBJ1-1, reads DTGVSQNPRHKITKRGQNVTFRCDPISEHNRLYWYRQTLGQGPEFLTYFQNEAQLEKSRLLSDRFSAERPKGSFSTLEIQRTEQGDSAMYLCASSPRQGWTEAFFGQGTRLTVV.